This passage covers 20 T cell receptor beta chains from one sample sequenced in a study of blood T cell repertoires in COVID-19. Libraries were prepared by immunoSEQ multiplex PCR; TCRdb keeps only in-frame clonotypes and omits some of them. This table has tens of thousands of clones, roughly 90% appearing once. The sample comprised peripheral blood. These receptors originate from a human donor with active COVID-19. The donor label of this sample is uncertain.

Here the CDR3 DNA reads TGTGCCAGCAAGAGACAGGGGGCGCCTATGAACACTGAAGCTTTCTTT. Protein product: CASKRQGAPMNTEAFF. V gene TRBV4-2 combines with J gene TRBJ1-1; 10 bases line up with TRBD1. Germline V CDR1 and CDR2: LGHNA, YNFKEQ. V shed 7 bases and J 0 bases; nucleotides not matched to a gene: 8. This CDR3 has 16 amino acids.

In this sample, this clone turned up once. V is TRBV10-2 and J is TRBJ2-3; TRBD2 matches 10 bases. Germline V gives CDR1 WSHSY, CDR2 SAAADI. Losses at the gene ends were 4 bases for V and 1 base for J; bases not matched to a gene: 2. This CDR3 is built from 15 residues. The DNA of the CDR3 is TGCGCCAGCAGTGGTAGCGGGGGGCGCACAGATACGCAGTATTTT. Residues: CASSGSGGRTDTQYF.

The V call is TRBV7-2, the J call TRBJ2-7; 7 bases are shared with TRBD1. Germline lookup yields CDR1 SGHTA and CDR2 FQGNSA. The V and J ends lost 6 bases and 4 bases, in that order; junction bases with no gene match: 0. The CDR3 is 11 residues long. In DNA, the CDR3 is TGTGCCAGCAGACAGGGGTACGAGCAGTACTTC. Residues: CASRQGYEQYF.

Of note for this clone: Additional DNA sequences in this sample encode the identical CDR3. The rearrangement links TRBV9 to TRBJ2-5; TRBD2 aligns across 10 bases. The V and J ends lost 3 bases and 5 bases, in that order; junction bases with no gene match: 7. The CDR3 totals 15 residues. In germline, CDR1 is SGDLS, CDR2 YYNGEE. The CDR3 DNA sequence: TGTGCCAGCAGCGCCGGAAGGACTAGCGGTGAGACCCAGTACTTC. This sequence encodes CASSAGRTSGETQYF.

This clone was detected a few times. This chain uses TRBV10-2 with TRBJ1-1, with 11 nucleotides matching TRBD1. With V trimmed by 6 bases and J by 5 bases, 11 bases remained unmatched. There are 16 residues in the CDR3. CDR1 and CDR2 (germline): WSHSY, SAAADI. The CDR3: CASSLWTGGDGTEAFF. CDR3 sequence (DNA): TGCGCCAGCAGCCTTTGGACAGGGGGCGATGGGACTGAAGCTTTCTTT.

The chain uses TRBV28 and TRBJ2-7; 7 bases are a match to TRBD1. The length of the CDR3 is 15 residues. Germline V gives CDR1 MDHEN, CDR2 SYDVKM. Trimming at V came to 6 bases and at J to 5 bases, leaving 13 bases not matched to a gene. The CDR3 nucleotides are TGTGCCAGCAGGCGCCACCGGGACGGACAGGACGAGCAGTACTTC. This sequence encodes CASRRHRDGQDEQYF. The full variable domain, in which reference TRBV28 and TRBJ2-7 provide the parts outside the CDR3, is DVKVTQSSRYLVKRTGEKVFLECVQDMDHENMFWYRQDPGLGLRLIYFSYDVKMKEKGDIPEGYSVSREKKERFSLILESASTNQTSMYLCASRRHRDGQDEQYFGPGTRLTVT.

The V and J genes are TRBV5-1 and TRBJ1-4; TRBD1 matches at 8 bases. The CDR3 runs 14 residues. J lost 8 bases, V lost 4 bases, and 7 bases had no gene match. Germline assignment: CDR1 SGHRS and CDR2 YFSETQ. The CDR3 protein is CASSVHRGEEKLFF. In DNA form, the CDR3 reads TGCGCCAGCAGCGTTCACAGGGGGGAAGAAAAACTGTTTTTT.

The chain couples TRBV10-3 to TRBJ2-7; 10 bases map to TRBD1. From germline, CDR1 is ENHRY and CDR2 SYGVKD. CDR3 length: 14 residues. V lost 7 bases, J lost 4 bases, and 7 bases stayed unmatched. CDR3 sequence: CAINDRGQEYEQYF. The DNA for the CDR3 is TGTGCCATCAACGACAGGGGGCAAGAATACGAGCAGTACTTC.

The chain carries TRBV19 and TRBJ1-5; 7 nucleotides agree with TRBD1. The CDR3 has 15 amino acids. CDR1 is LNHDA, CDR2 SQIVND, per germline (reference sequence). V shed 6 bases, J shed 5 bases, and the junction held 10 bases outside the gene matches. The CDR3 sequence is CASRTDRELDQPQHF. In DNA form, the CDR3 reads TGTGCCAGTAGAACTGACAGGGAGCTTGATCAGCCCCAGCATTTT. The whole variable domain, filled in from reference TRBV19 and TRBJ1-5, reads DGGITQSPKYLFRKEGQNVTLSCEQNLNHDAMYWYRQDPGQGLRLIYYSQIVNDFQKGDIAEGYSVSREKKESFPLTVTSAQKNPTAFYLCASRTDRELDQPQHFGDGTRLSIL.

V and J are TRBV28 and TRBJ1-1; possible D gene TRBD1, 6 bases. The CDR3 is made up of 12 amino acids. CDR1 MDHEN and CDR2 SYDVKM come from the germline V gene. The germline V and J ends were trimmed by 8 bases and 11 bases, with 18 bases remaining between them. The chain's CDR3 is CASLSTGMQAFF. CDR3 DNA sequence: TGTGCCAGCCTGTCTACAGGGATGCAGGCTTTCTTT.

This clone was observed a single time. The chain carries TRBV19 and TRBJ2-5; weak D call: TRBD1 (6 bases). Germline loops: CDR1 LNHDA, CDR2 SQIVND (reference sequence). The CDR3 is 13 amino acids. The ends were cut back, 4 bases at V and 2 bases at J, with 8 bases in the middle. Written as DNA, the CDR3 is TGTGCCAGTAGTAGGACAGCGCAAGAGACCCAGTACTTC. This encodes CASSRTAQETQYF.

This clone was found once. The chain carries TRBV12-3 or TRBV12-4 and TRBJ1-1, with 7 bases aligning to TRBD1. This CDR3 region has 12 residues. Unmatched junction bases numbered 4, after V lost 7 bases and J lost 5 bases. In DNA, the CDR3 is TGTGCCAGCACCCCACAGGGGACTGAAGCTTTCTTT. Translating it yields CASTPQGTEAFF.

The genes are TRBV4-2 and TRBJ2-7; D unresolved. Germline V gene sequence: CDR1 LGHNA, CDR2 YNFKEQ. The CDR3 spans 12 residues. V dropped 6 bases and J dropped 3 bases, with 9 bases sitting between them. The CDR3 reads CASRRGDYEQYF. For the CDR3, the DNA is TGTGCCAGCAGGCGAGGAGACTACGAGCAGTACTTC.

V usage is TRBV7-2 and J usage is TRBJ1-2; D remains unclear. Deletions cut 3 bases from V and 8 bases from J, with 10 bases between. CDR1 is SGHTA, CDR2 FQGNSA, per germline. This CDR3 comprises 12 residues. DNA for the CDR3: TGTGCCAGCAGCTTGGCGACACAGGGCTACACCTTC. Its protein is CASSLATQGYTF. The full variable domain, with the rest looked up from reference TRBV7-2 and TRBJ1-2, is GAGVSQSPSNKVTEKGKDVELRCDPISGHTALYWYRQSLGQGLEFLIYFQGNSAPDKSGLPSDRFSAERTGGSVSTLTIQRTQQEDSAVYLCASSLATQGYTFGSGTRLTVV.

V usage is TRBV6-5 and J usage is TRBJ2-7, with D uncertain. Per germline, CDR1 MNHEY and CDR2 SVGAGI. V was shortened by 8 bases and J by 4 bases, with 15 bases between the two germline ends. The CDR3 has 13 residues. The CDR3 sequence is CASLFDSRYEQYF. In nucleotides, the CDR3 is TGTGCCAGCCTTTTCGATAGTCGGTACGAGCAGTACTTC.

The rearrangement joins TRBV7-9 to TRBJ1-1; the D gene is possibly TRBD1 (6 bases). V lost 6 bases to trimming and J lost 4 bases, with 27 bases between them. The germline V gene encodes CDR1 SEHNR and CDR2 FQNEAQ (reference sequence). CDR3 size: 18 residues. CDR3 protein: CASRPSPGHPKSSTEAFF. The CDR3 DNA is TGTGCCAGCAGACCTTCACCGGGACACCCGAAATCCAGCACTGAAGCTTTCTTT.

This chain connects TRBV5-6 to TRBJ2-3, with TRBD2 matching over 11 bases. This CDR3 is built from 17 residues. Germline assignment: CDR1 SGHDT and CDR2 YYEEEE. The ends lost 2 bases at V and 0 bases at J; junction bases unmatched: 5. DNA of the CDR3: TGTGCCAGCAGCTTTTTAACTAGCGGGGGCAGCACAGATACGCAGTATTTT. Encoded protein: CASSFLTSGGSTDTQYF.

J is TRBJ2-7 and V is TRBV2; TRBD1 agrees at 10 bases. Germline CDR1 SNHLY, CDR2 FYNNEI. The V and J ends lost 2 bases and 6 bases, in that order; junction bases with no gene match: 16. This CDR3 comprises 18 residues. DNA of the CDR3: TGTGCCAGCAGTGAATTTCTGGGTCGGGGACAGGGGCCCCCCGAGCAGTACTTC. It is translated as CASSEFLGRGQGPPEQYF.

The chain uses TRBV5-6 and TRBJ2-3; TRBD2 aligns across 10 bases. V was clipped by 6 bases and J by 0 bases; unmatched bases: 13. CDR1 is SGHDT and CDR2 is YYEEEE in the germline V gene. The CDR3 covers 18 residues. CDR3 region: CASNLGIAGGLSTDTQYF. The CDR3 nucleotides are TGTGCCAGCAACCTTGGTATAGCGGGGGGCCTTAGCACAGATACGCAGTATTTT.

V and J are TRBV13 and TRBJ2-7, with 7 bases that match TRBD1. The trim removed 5 bases at V and 3 bases at J, leaving 4 bases unmatched. Germline V lookup: CDR1 PRHDT, CDR2 FYEKMQ (reference sequence). CDR3 length: 13 amino acids. Written as DNA, the CDR3 is TGTGCCAGCAGCCAGGGGGACGGCTACGAGCAGTACTTC. Translated, it gives CASSQGDGYEQYF.